The clone carrying this T cell receptor beta chain was counted once. Its antigen is not known. The germline CDR1 and CDR2 sequences are MDHEN and SYDVKM. With 7 bases clipped from V and 5 bases from J, the junction kept 8 bases outside the gene matches. This CDR3 comprises 15 residues. This sample was included in a study of T cell responses to AZD1222 COVID-19 vaccine. Study-level information: Second-dose schedules of about 4 or about 12 weeks were combined.

TCRdb keeps only in-frame clones here, not all; method: immunoSEQ multiplex PCR. The sample has more than 65,000 clones, 86% seen once. The study's findings and limits: The CD4 TCRs associated with vaccination extended across spike and predominated at 160-218 and 743-854. Reports indicate that nearly half of spike-specific TCRs are directed at unmutated variant regions.

The genes are TRBV28 and TRBJ1-6; 7 nucleotides match TRBD1. The source material was peripheral blood, sampled on day 0 of AZD1222 vaccination. This clonotype was sampled from an adult in good health. As DNA, the CDR3 is TGTGCCAGCAACCCGGGACAGTCAGATAATTCACCCCTCCACTTT. Translating gives CASNPGQSDNSPLHF.